Presented here are 15 T cell receptor beta chains from one specimen sequenced in a study of blood T cell repertoires in COVID-19. Repertoires were generated with immunoSEQ multiplex PCR, while TCRdb's copy carries only in-frame clones and drops some. The data hold fewer than 150,000 clones, with 85% observed a single time. Input material: peripheral blood. The source is a human donor in a cohort sampled during active COVID-19.

V gene TRBV12-3 or TRBV12-4 combines with J gene TRBJ1-5; maybe TRBD1 (6 bases). The CDR3 loop spans 13 amino acids. Trimming stripped 3 bases from V and 7 bases from J, with 10 bases between. The CDR3 nucleotides are TGTGCCAGCAGTTTGGCACAGGGACAGCCCCAGCATTTT. Translation gives CASSLAQGQPQHF.

The chain uses TRBV12-3 or TRBV12-4 and TRBJ1-6; D call uncertain. Trimming removed 5 bases from V and 9 bases from J, with 8 bases in between. This CDR3 spans 12 amino acids. The CDR3 spells CASSLSSSPLHF. In DNA form, the CDR3 reads TGTGCCAGCAGTCTCTCTTCTTCACCCCTCCACTTT.

The chain combines TRBV25-1 with TRBJ1-3; D is unclear. The CDR3 loop spans 13 amino acids. Germline loops: CDR1 MGHDK, CDR2 SYGVNS. Trimming removed 1 base from V and 4 bases from J, with 5 bases in between. This chain's CDR3 is CASSESRGNTIYF. DNA for the CDR3: TGTGCCAGCAGTGAATCGAGAGGAAACACCATATATTTT.

The chain joins TRBV7-9 to TRBJ2-3; D unresolved. V shed 8 bases and J shed 2 bases, with 8 bases lying between them. The CDR3 contains 12 residues. CDR1 SEHNR and CDR2 FQNEAQ come from the germline V gene (reference sequence). CDR3 residues: CASADFTDTQYF. The CDR3 DNA reads as TGTGCCAGCGCAGACTTCACAGATACGCAGTATTTT. The full variable domain, with the rest looked up from reference TRBV7-9 and TRBJ2-3, is DTGVSQNPRHKITKRGQNVTFRCDPISEHNRLYWYRQTLGQGPEFLTYFQNEAQLEKSRLLSDRFSAERPKGSFSTLEIQRTEQGDSAMYLCASADFTDTQYFGPGTRLTVL.

V is TRBV1 and J is TRBJ2-3; the DNA was not used to check the table's D call, TRBD2. TRBV1 is given as a pseudogene. CDR3 length: 13 residues. This chain's CDR3 is CTSSQELLVTQYF. The CDR3 nucleotides are TGCACCAGCAGCCAAGAACTCCTAGTGACGCAGTATTTT.

V usage is TRBV5-1 and J usage is TRBJ2-5; 10 positions agree with TRBD1. Germline CDR1 is SGHRS and CDR2 is YFSETQ. This CDR3 has 16 residues. Trimming took 4 bases from V and 5 from J; bases not matched to a gene: 11. The CDR3 DNA follows: TGCGCCAGCAGCGGAACTAGACAGGGGGCCGGGGAGACCCAGTACTTC. It encodes CASSGTRQGAGETQYF.

The chain has TRBV7-2 and TRBJ2-4; 9 bases fit TRBD2. V lost 3 bases and J lost 4; bases outside the gene matches: 4. Germline-derived CDR1 and CDR2 are SGHTA and FQGNSA. CDR3 size: 15 residues. The DNA for the CDR3 is TGTGCCAGCAGCTTCGCGGGGGGGGTAAAAAACATTCAGTACTTC. It codes for CASSFAGGVKNIQYF.

This clone was seen a single time. The genes are TRBV18 and TRBJ2-7, with D hard to call. From germline, CDR1 is KGHSH and CDR2 LQKENI. The CDR3 totals 13 residues. The V end was cut by 0 bases, the J end by 7 bases, with 10 bases between. This CDR3 is CASSPPQFAEQYF. CDR3 bases: TGTGCCAGCTCACCACCCCAGTTCGCTGAGCAGTACTTC.

This clone was seen only once. CDR3 protein: CASSDYRGGIYNSPLHF. CDR3 in DNA: TGTGCCAGCAGTGATTACAGGGGCGGTATTTATAATTCACCCCTCCACTTT. V gene TRBV6-1 combines with J gene TRBJ1-6; 7 bases fit TRBD1. The V and J ends lost 3 bases and 4 bases, in that order; junction bases with no gene match: 9. This CDR3 has 17 amino acids. Germline V gene data show CDR1 as MNHNS and CDR2 as SASEGT.

The chain has TRBV6-5 and TRBJ1-5, with D maybe TRBD1 (5 bases). Germline-derived CDR1 and CDR2 are MNHEY and SVGAGI. With 8 bases removed from V and 6 bases from J, the gap between germline ends came to 11 bases. The CDR3 totals 12 residues. The CDR3 reads CASFAGLQPQHF. CDR3 nucleotides: TGTGCCAGCTTCGCAGGGCTTCAGCCCCAGCATTTT.

The chain links TRBV6-1 to TRBJ1-4; TRBD1 aligns across 7 bases. Germline assignment: CDR1 MNHNS and CDR2 SASEGT. The CDR3 length is 18 residues. Losses at the gene ends were 2 bases for V and 5 bases for J; bases not matched to a gene: 14. The CDR3 loop reads CASSEPLGRGSANEKLFF. The CDR3 DNA follows: TGTGCCAGCAGTGAACCCCTGGGCAGGGGGAGTGCAAATGAAAAACTGTTTTTT.

V and J are TRBV4-2 and TRBJ1-3; D uncertain. V was cut by 5 bases and J by 1 base, with 9 bases left in between. Germline CDR1 and CDR2: LGHNA and YNFKEQ. The CDR3 loop spans 14 amino acids. Written as DNA, the CDR3 is TGTGCCAGCAGCGCTCAGGTATCTGGAAACACCATATATTTT. It yields the protein CASSAQVSGNTIYF.

The chain carries TRBV11-2 and TRBJ1-1; 7 nucleotides align to TRBD1. Germline trimming cut 1 base from V and 10 bases from J; bases unmatched to any gene: 6. Germline V gives CDR1 SGHAT, CDR2 FQNNGV. The CDR3 is 13 residues long. CDR3 region: CASSLGGQMVAFF. CDR3 bases: TGTGCCAGCAGCTTAGGGGGACAGATGGTAGCTTTCTTT.

The V gene is TRBV6-5, the J gene TRBJ1-1; tentatively, D is TRBD1 (6 bases). V gave up 2 bases and J gave up 4 bases, with 17 bases separating them. Germline values: CDR1 MNHEY, CDR2 SVGAGI. The length of the CDR3 is 16 residues. CDR3 amino acids: CASSYALGGGGTEAFF. The CDR3 nucleotides read TGTGCCAGCAGTTACGCTTTAGGGGGGGGCGGCACTGAAGCTTTCTTT.

The count of this clone is one. This chain links TRBV28 with TRBJ2-5; TRBD2 matches 9 bases. Trimming cost V 4 bases and J 7 bases; bases outside gene matches: 19. Germline CDR1 is MDHEN and CDR2 is SYDVKM. This CDR3 is 18 amino acids long. The CDR3 DNA reads as TGTGCCAGCAGTTCTCTCACCCCCTCGACTAGCGGCTCATGGACCCAGTACTTC. This encodes CASSSLTPSTSGSWTQYF.